What follows are 4 T cell receptor beta chains derived from one specimen sequenced in a study of Tregs in tolerant kidney transplant recipients. Generated by immunoSEQ multiplex PCR, the TCRdb table keeps only in-frame clones and is missing some. The sample has roughly 45,000 clones; 91% are singletons. Sequenced material: Tregs from blood. The receptors were sampled from a human donor in good health.

The V call is TRBV5-1, the J call TRBJ2-5; 14 bases match TRBD2. The CDR3 runs 17 residues. J gave up 5 bases and V 2 bases, and 8 bases lay outside the gene matches. Germline CDR1 is SGHRS and CDR2 is YFSETQ. In DNA, the CDR3 is TGCGCCAGCAGCTTTCGACTAGCGGGAGGGCCCGAGGAGACCCAGTACTTC. This encodes CASSFRLAGGPEETQYF.

This clone was recorded only once. CDR3 in amino acids: CASSVSSSGNTIYF. In nucleotides, the CDR3 is TGTGCCAGCAGCGTATCCAGCTCTGGAAACACCATATATTTT. The chain couples TRBV9 to TRBJ1-3, with no clear D. Germline-derived CDR1 and CDR2 are SGDLS and YYNGEE. The CDR3 is 14 residues long. Trimming stripped 1 base from V and 0 bases from J, with 5 bases between.

The J gene is TRBJ2-7, the V gene TRBV7-9; D remains unclear. The germline V gene has CDR1 SEHNR and CDR2 FQNEAQ (reference sequence). V dropped 1 base and J dropped 6 bases, with 4 bases sitting between them. The CDR3 is 11 residues long. The CDR3 DNA follows: TGTGCCAGCAGCTTAGAAGCCGAGCAGTACTTC. This encodes CASSLEAEQYF.

The rearrangement uses TRBV30 and TRBJ1-2; TRBD1 matches at 10 bases. In germline, CDR1 is GTSNPN, CDR2 SVGIG (reference sequence). Losses at the gene ends were 3 bases for V and 9 bases for J; bases not matched to a gene: 10. The CDR3 runs to 14 residues. DNA for the CDR3: TGTGCCTGGAGGGAATCGGGACAGGGGATCCGCTACACCTTC. This gives the protein CAWRESGQGIRYTF.